This T cell receptor beta chain was sequenced for a study of control samples from healthy donors and cancer patients. TCRdb keeps only in-frame clones here, not all; method: immunoSEQ multiplex PCR. The table has 400,000 to 500,000 clones, about nine tenths seen once; the top ten hold 6% to 7%. The trim removed 2 bases at V and 3 bases at J, leaving 0 bases unmatched. The CDR3 is made up of 14 amino acids. Germline loops: CDR1 WSHSY, CDR2 SAAADI. The TCR sequence derives from a middle-aged man with head and neck cancer. The sample was PBMCs. This sequence joins TRBV10-2 and TRBJ2-2, with TRBD1 identical over 7 bases. The CDR3 DNA sequence: TGCGCCAGCAGTGAGGACAGGGACACCGGGGAGCTGTTTTTT. The encoded protein is CASSEDRDTGELFF.